This T cell receptor beta chain was recovered during a study of cytomegalovirus exposure and HLA in healthy donors. Study conclusions and caveats: Previously analyzed data showed that most TCR beta V segments were productive at a frequency of about 90% or about 30%.

As regards this clone: No antigen is known for it.

The primer mix had 60 Vbeta and 13 Jbeta primers. Only in-frame clones appear in the TCRdb table, and some are missing; sequencing was by immunoSEQ multiplex PCR. The table lists 30,000 to 50,000 clones. This TCR came from a woman aged 30 to 39 in good health and CMV-seropositive. The sample was PBMCs.

CDR3 DNA sequence: TGCGCCAGCAGCTTGGACGTTCGGGGCGAGCAGTACTTC. Translation gives CASSLDVRGEQYF. The chain couples TRBV5-1 to TRBJ2-7, with TRBD2 as a possible D gene (5 bases). There are 13 residues in the CDR3. Germline V gene lookup returns CDR1 SGHRS and CDR2 YFSETQ. V was clipped by 0 bases and J by 6 bases, with 10 bases between them.